Each of the 13 T cell receptor beta chains below was sequenced from the same sample in a study of regulatory T cells in long-lasting Graves disease. Arm-PCR of CDR3 regions and iRepertoire HTBI primers were the basis on which TCR beta libraries were built. TCRdb re-derived calls from the multiplex PCR reads in MiXCR, one entry per CDR3 protein. The sample lists over 500,000 distinct CDR3 sequences; 15% to 20% were seen once. The time point here: newly diagnosed GD, antithyroid drugs for less than 3 months. The TCR library was made from RNA extracted from PBMCs. These data were also reused for a study on T cells in Graves' hyperthyroidism and ophthalmopathy.

The material was peripheral blood mononuclear cells (PBMCs), obtained at new diagnosis, from a patient treated with antithyroid drugs. These receptors all come from a woman aged 25 to 45 with Graves disease.

This clonotype was counted at least ten times. This chain links TRBV3-1 with TRBJ1-5; D call uncertain. The CDR3 runs to 14 residues. The V end lost 3 bases, the J end lost 0 bases, and 6 bases lay between the germline ends. CDR1 and CDR2 from the germline V gene are LGHDT and YNNKEL (reference sequence). The CDR3 protein is CASSQEDSNQPQHF. The CDR3 DNA sequence: TGTGCCAGCAGCCAGGAGGATAGCAATCAGCCCCAGCATTTT.

A few counts support this clonotype. The J gene is TRBJ1-5, the V gene TRBV18; D possibly corresponds to TRBD1 (5 bases). V lost 3 bases and J lost 3, with 18 bases in between. The germline V gene has CDR1 KGHSH and CDR2 LQKENI. The CDR3 is 17 amino acids. The CDR3 DNA is TGTGCCAGCTCACCTTCCCAGACGGGGGTGGTCAATCAGCCCCAGCATTTT. Translating gives CASSPSQTGVVNQPQHF.

In its sample, this clonotype was seen many times. J is TRBJ1-3 and V is TRBV28; the D is unclear. Germline V gives CDR1 MDHEN, CDR2 SYDVKM. This CDR3 comprises 14 residues. V was cut by 8 bases and J by 0 bases, with 11 bases left in between. This CDR3 is CASLQLSSGNTIYF. The CDR3 nucleotides read TGTGCCAGCTTACAGCTGTCCTCTGGAAACACCATATATTTT.

The rearrangement uses TRBV5-8 and TRBJ1-5, with D hard to call. Germline V gene data show CDR1 as SGHTS and CDR2 as YDEGEE. This CDR3 is built from 15 residues. V lost 0 bases and J lost 6, with 13 bases in between. The CDR3 is CASSLGLSVSQPQHF. The CDR3 DNA follows: TGTGCCAGCAGCTTGGGTTTGTCAGTATCTCAGCCCCAGCATTTT.

The chain links TRBV10-3 to TRBJ1-6, with D hard to call. V lost 8 bases and J lost 10, with 15 bases in between. Germline V lookup: CDR1 ENHRY, CDR2 SYGVKD. This CDR3 has 13 residues. The CDR3: CAIGERIESPLHF. The CDR3 DNA reads as TGTGCCATCGGAGAAAGGATTGAGTCACCCCTCCACTTT.

This clonotype occurred a few times. The genes are TRBV28 and TRBJ2-7; possibly TRBD2 for D (7 bases). Per germline, CDR1 MDHEN and CDR2 SYDVKM. The CDR3 runs 14 residues. Trimming stripped 8 bases from V and 2 bases from J, with 16 bases between. The CDR3 DNA is TGTGCCAGCCTGGGGGCTAGCGGTCCCTACGAGCAGTACTTC. Translation: CASLGASGPYEQYF.

This chain uses TRBV19 with TRBJ1-2, with D perhaps TRBD1 (6 bases). The CDR3 sequence is 14 residues long. The germline V gene has CDR1 LNHDA and CDR2 SQIVND (reference sequence). V lost 5 bases to trimming and J lost 8 bases, with 18 bases between them. This chain's CDR3 is CASSPQGKMYGYTF. The CDR3 region has the DNA TGTGCCAGTAGTCCACAGGGAAAGATGTACGGCTACACCTTC.

This clonotype was counted at least ten times. This rearrangement joins TRBV11-2 to TRBJ2-3, with D hard to call. V lost 5 bases, J lost 3 bases, and 9 bases lay in between. The CDR3 extends over 13 amino acids. Germline assignment: CDR1 SGHAT and CDR2 FQNNGV. The CDR3 nucleotides read TGTGCCAGCAGCGCCGACCCGACAGATACGCAGTATTTT. Translation: CASSADPTDTQYF. Drawing the rest from reference TRBV11-2 and TRBJ2-3, the complete variable domain is EAGVAQSPRYKIIEKRQSVAFWCNPISGHATLYWYQQILGQGPKLLIQFQNNGVVDDSQLPKDRFSAERLKGVDSTLKIQPAKLEDSAVYLCASSADPTDTQYFGPGTRLTVL.

This clonotype showed up many times. The genes are TRBV6-1 and TRBJ1-5; D call uncertain. Germline lookup yields CDR1 MNHNS and CDR2 SASEGT. The CDR3 covers 11 residues. Trimming removed 5 bases from V and 9 bases from J, with 8 bases in between. In DNA, the CDR3 is TGTGCCAGCAGTCCACTCGGGCCCCAGCATTTT. It codes for CASSPLGPQHF.

In its sample, this clonotype was seen a few times. This chain joins TRBV11-2 and TRBJ2-6, with TRBD2 matching 11 bases. Per germline, CDR1 SGHAT and CDR2 FQNNGV. The CDR3 is 18 amino acids. The V gene end was trimmed by 5 bases and the J gene end by 1 base; junction bases not matched to a gene: 7. This CDR3 is CASSLRLAGRSGANVLTF. CDR3 sequence (DNA): TGTGCCAGCAGCCTTCGACTAGCGGGACGTTCTGGGGCCAACGTCCTGACTTTC.

This clonotype has ten or more counts. The chain's CDR3 is CATSRERGQPQHF. CDR3 sequence (DNA): TGTGCCACCAGCAGAGAGAGGGGACAGCCCCAGCATTTT. The J gene is TRBJ1-5, the V gene TRBV15; D is perhaps TRBD1 (5 bases). The CDR3 loop spans 13 amino acids. Germline V gene lookup returns CDR1 LNHNV and CDR2 YYDKDF (reference sequence). V dropped 0 bases and J dropped 7 bases, with 7 bases sitting between them.

In the case of this clonotype: Without the conserved terminal phenylalanine or tryptophan, this CDR3 likely stems from a read error. The chain couples TRBV30 to TRBJ1-2; D is perhaps TRBD1 (5 bases). The CDR3 has 11 amino acids. Germline CDR1 and CDR2: GTSNPN and SVGIG (reference sequence). Trimming cost V 1 base and J 7 bases, with 7 bases left between them. The CDR3 protein is CAWSEGVGYTL. The CDR3 DNA sequence: TGTGCCTGGAGTGAAGGGGTTGGCTACACCCTC.

Ten or more counts support this clonotype. This rearrangement joins TRBV7-3 to TRBJ2-3; D remains ambiguous. CDR1 SGHTA and CDR2 FQGTGA come from the germline V gene. The V and J ends lost 4 bases and 6 bases respectively, with 14 bases between them. The CDR3 covers 14 residues. Written as DNA, the CDR3 is TGTGCCAGCAGCTACACGTCCCTGGGGGATACGCAGTATTTT. This gives the protein CASSYTSLGDTQYF.